The entry that follows covers one T cell receptor beta chain sequence. As yet, its antigen is unknown. The record originates from a study of beta chain features in type 1 diabetes. Findings and limits, study-wide: A possible short-template PCR bias applies equally to patients and controls. There was a moderate but significant shortening of TCRB CDR3s in all four CD4+ subsets of Type 1 diabetes patients. VDJ junctions from patients with type 1 diabetes contained fewer insertions and more deletions.

The CDR3 is 14 residues long. CDR1 is SGDLS and CDR2 is YYNGEE in the germline V gene. All of the isolated RNA was reverse transcribed, so expressed TCRB transcripts were sequenced. Method: immunoSEQ multiplex PCR; TCRdb's copy keeps in-frame clones and lacks some. The sample has a few hundred thousand clones; more than 15% are singletons. The chain carries TRBV9 and TRBJ2-5; maybe TRBD2 (5 bases). Judging by the DNA end, TRBJ2-7 fits better; the J call may be wrong. The TCR was taken from a man aged 25 to 40 with type 1 diabetes. Sequencing was done on a sample of naive CD4+ T cells from blood. CDR3 DNA sequence: TGTGCCAGCAGCGTCCTGGCTAGCTCGTACGAGCAGTACTTC. It codes for CASSVLASSYEQYF.